This T cell receptor beta chain was documented in a study of T cell responses to AZD1222 COVID-19 vaccine. Across the whole study: The study pooled second doses at about 4 or about 12 weeks. Study-wide points: Reports indicate that nearly half of spike-specific TCRs are directed at unmutated variant regions. Donor demographics were predominantly white British with a female majority; clonal diversity may be underestimated. Distributed over spike, vaccine-associated CD4 TCRs predominated at 160-218 and 743-854.

There are 15 residues in the CDR3. V lost 2 bases and J lost 6; bases outside the gene matches: 8. CDR1 is GTSNPN and CDR2 is SVGIG in the germline V gene (reference sequence). Details on this clone: The antigen is unknown.

The table came from immunoSEQ multiplex PCR; TCRdb's copy has only in-frame clones and leaves some out. In the table there are 100,000 to 150,000 clones, about 93% of which are singletons. The chain has TRBV30 and TRBJ2-4; 9 nucleotides agree with TRBD2. The starting material was peripheral blood, obtained on day 0 of AZD1222 vaccination. The TCR comes from an adult in good health. The CDR3 here is CAWSISGGMRNIQYF. The DNA for the CDR3 is TGTGCCTGGAGTATTAGCGGGGGAATGAGAAACATTCAGTACTTC.